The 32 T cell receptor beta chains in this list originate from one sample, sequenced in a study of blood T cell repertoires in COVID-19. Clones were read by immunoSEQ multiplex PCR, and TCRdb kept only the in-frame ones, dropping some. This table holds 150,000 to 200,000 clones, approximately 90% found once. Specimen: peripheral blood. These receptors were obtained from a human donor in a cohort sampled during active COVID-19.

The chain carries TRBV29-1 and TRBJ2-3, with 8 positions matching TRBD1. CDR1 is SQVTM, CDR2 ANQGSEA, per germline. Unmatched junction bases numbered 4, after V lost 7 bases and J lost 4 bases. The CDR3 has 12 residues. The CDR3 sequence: CSAAGGADTQYF. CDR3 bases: TGCAGCGCCGCAGGGGGCGCAGATACGCAGTATTTT.

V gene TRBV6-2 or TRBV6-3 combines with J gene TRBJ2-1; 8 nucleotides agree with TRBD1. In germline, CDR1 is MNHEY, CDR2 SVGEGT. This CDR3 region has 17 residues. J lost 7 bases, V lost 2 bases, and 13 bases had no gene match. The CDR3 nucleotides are TGTGCCAGCAGTTACCGAGCAAACAGGGGGATGCCGAATGAGCAGTTCTTC. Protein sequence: CASSYRANRGMPNEQFF.

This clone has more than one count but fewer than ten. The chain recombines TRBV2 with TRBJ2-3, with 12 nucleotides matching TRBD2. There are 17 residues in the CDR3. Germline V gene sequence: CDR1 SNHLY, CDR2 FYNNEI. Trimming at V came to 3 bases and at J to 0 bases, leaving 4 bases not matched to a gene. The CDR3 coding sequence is TGTGCCAGCAGTGACACTAGCGGGGGGCCTAGCACAGATACGCAGTATTTT. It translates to CASSDTSGGPSTDTQYF. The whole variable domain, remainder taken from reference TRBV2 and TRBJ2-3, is EPEVTQTPSHQVTQMGQEVILRCVPISNHLYFYWYRQILGQKVEFLVSFYNNEISEKSEIFDDQFSVERPDGSNFTLKIRSTKLEDSAMYFCASSDTSGGPSTDTQYFGPGTRLTVL.

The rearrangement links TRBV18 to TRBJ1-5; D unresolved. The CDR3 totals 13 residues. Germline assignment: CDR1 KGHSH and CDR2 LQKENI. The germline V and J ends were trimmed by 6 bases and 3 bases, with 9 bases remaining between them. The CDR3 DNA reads TGTGCCAGCTCGCTACTATCCAATCAGCCCCAGCATTTT. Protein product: CASSLLSNQPQHF.

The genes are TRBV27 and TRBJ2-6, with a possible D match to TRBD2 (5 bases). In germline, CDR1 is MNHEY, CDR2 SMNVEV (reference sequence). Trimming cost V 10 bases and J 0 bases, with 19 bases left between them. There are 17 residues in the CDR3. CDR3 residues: CATAFGVGGSGANVLTF. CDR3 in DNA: TGTGCCACCGCTTTCGGGGTGGGCGGCTCTGGGGCCAACGTCCTGACTTTC. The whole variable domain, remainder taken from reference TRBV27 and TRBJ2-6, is EAQVTQNPRYLITVTGKKLTVTCSQNMNHEYMSWYRQDPGLGLRQIYYSMNVEVTDKGDVPEGYKVSRKEKRNFPLILESPSPNQTSLYFCATAFGVGGSGANVLTFGAGSRLTVL.

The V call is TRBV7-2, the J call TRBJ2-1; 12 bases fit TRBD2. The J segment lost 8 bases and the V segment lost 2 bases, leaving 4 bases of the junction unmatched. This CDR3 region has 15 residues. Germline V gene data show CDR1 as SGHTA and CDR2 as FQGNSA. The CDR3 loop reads CASSLPTSGSDEQFF. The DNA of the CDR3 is TGTGCCAGCAGCTTACCGACTAGCGGGAGTGATGAGCAGTTCTTC.

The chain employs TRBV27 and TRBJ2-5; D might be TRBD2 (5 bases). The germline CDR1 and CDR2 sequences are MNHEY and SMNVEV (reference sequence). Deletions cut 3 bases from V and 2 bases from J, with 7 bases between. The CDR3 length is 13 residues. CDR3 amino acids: CASSFRRQETQYF. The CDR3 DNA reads TGTGCCAGCAGTTTTAGGAGGCAAGAGACCCAGTACTTC.

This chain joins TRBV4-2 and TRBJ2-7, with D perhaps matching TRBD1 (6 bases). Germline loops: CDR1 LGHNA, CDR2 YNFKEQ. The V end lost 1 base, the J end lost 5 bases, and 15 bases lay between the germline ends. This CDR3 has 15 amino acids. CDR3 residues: CASSQGSQGRDEQYF. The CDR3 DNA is TGTGCCAGCAGCCAAGGTTCCCAGGGGCGCGACGAGCAGTACTTC.

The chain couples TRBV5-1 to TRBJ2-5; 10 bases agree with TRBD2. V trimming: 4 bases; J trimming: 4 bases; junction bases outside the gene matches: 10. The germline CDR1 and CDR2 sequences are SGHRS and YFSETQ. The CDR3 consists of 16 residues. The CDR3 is CASSEGASGGGETQYF. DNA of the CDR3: TGCGCCAGCAGCGAGGGCGCTAGCGGGGGTGGAGAGACCCAGTACTTC.

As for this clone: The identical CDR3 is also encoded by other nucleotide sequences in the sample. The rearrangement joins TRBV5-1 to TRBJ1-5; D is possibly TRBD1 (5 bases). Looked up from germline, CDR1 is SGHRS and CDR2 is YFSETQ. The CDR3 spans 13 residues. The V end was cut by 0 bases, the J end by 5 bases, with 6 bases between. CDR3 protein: CASSLAGDQPQHF. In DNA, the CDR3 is TGCGCCAGCAGCTTGGCGGGGGATCAGCCCCAGCATTTT.

CDR3 nucleotide sequence: TGTGCCAGCAGCCCCGGACAGGGAACTAATGAAAAACTGTTTTTT. Translated, it gives CASSPGQGTNEKLFF. The chain carries TRBV11-2 and TRBJ1-4; 8 bases align to TRBD1. The trim removed 5 bases at V and 1 base at J, leaving 3 bases unmatched. This CDR3 contains 15 residues. CDR1 is SGHAT and CDR2 is FQNNGV in the germline V gene.

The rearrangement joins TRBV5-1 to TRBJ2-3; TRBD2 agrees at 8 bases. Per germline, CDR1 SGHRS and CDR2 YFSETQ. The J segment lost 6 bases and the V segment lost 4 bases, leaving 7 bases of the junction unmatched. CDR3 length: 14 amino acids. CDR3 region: CASSTSGSGDTQYF. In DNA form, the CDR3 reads TGCGCCAGCAGCACGAGCGGGAGTGGGGATACGCAGTATTTT.

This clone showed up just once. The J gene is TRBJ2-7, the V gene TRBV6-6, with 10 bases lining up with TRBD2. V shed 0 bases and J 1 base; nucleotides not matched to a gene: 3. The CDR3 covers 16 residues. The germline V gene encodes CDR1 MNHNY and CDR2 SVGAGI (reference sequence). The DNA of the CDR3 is TGTGCCAGCAGTTACTCCGGGACTAGCGCTTCCTACGAGCAGTACTTC. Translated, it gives CASSYSGTSASYEQYF.

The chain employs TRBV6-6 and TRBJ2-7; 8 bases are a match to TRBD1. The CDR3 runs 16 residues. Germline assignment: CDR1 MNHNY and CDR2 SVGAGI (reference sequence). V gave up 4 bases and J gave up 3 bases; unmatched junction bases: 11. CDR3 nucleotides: TGTGCCAGCAGTTCCCCTGACAGGGGCTCTGACTACGAGCAGTACTTC. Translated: CASSSPDRGSDYEQYF.

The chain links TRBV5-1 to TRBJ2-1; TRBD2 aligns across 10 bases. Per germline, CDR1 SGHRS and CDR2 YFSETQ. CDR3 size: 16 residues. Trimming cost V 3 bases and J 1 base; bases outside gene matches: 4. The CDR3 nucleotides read TGCGCCAGCAGCTCATTAGCGGGAGGTTCCTACAATGAGCAGTTCTTC. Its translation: CASSSLAGGSYNEQFF.

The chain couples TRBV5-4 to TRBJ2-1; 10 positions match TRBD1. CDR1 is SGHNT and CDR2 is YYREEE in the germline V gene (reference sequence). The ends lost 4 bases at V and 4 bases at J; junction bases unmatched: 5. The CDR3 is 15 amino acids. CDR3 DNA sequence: TGTGCCAGCAGCCTCGACAGGGGGCTATACAATGAGCAGTTCTTC. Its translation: CASSLDRGLYNEQFF.

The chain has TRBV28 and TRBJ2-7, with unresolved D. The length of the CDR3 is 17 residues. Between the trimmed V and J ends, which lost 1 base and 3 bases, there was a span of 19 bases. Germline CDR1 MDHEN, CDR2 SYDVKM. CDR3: CASSLSRMSAEYYEQYF. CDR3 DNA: TGTGCCAGCAGTTTATCCCGGATGAGCGCTGAATACTACGAGCAGTACTTC.

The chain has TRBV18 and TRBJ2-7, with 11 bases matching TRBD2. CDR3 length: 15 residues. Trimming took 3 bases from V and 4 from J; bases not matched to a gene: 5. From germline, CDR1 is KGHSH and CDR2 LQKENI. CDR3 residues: CASSPGLAERYEQYF. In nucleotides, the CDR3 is TGTGCCAGCTCACCGGGACTAGCGGAAAGATACGAGCAGTACTTC.

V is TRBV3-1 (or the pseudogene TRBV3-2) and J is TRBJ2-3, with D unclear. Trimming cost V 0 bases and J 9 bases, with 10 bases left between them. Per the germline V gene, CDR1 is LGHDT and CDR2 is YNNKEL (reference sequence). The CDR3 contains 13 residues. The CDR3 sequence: CASSQETRRTQYF. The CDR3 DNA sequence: TGTGCCAGCAGCCAAGAAACTCGTCGCACGCAGTATTTT.

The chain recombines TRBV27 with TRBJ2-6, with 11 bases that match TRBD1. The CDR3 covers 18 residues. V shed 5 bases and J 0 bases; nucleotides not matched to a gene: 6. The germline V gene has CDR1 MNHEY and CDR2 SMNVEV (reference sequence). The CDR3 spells CASSTPGQGDSGANVLTF. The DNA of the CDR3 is TGTGCCAGCAGTACTCCGGGACAGGGGGACTCTGGGGCCAACGTCCTGACTTTC.

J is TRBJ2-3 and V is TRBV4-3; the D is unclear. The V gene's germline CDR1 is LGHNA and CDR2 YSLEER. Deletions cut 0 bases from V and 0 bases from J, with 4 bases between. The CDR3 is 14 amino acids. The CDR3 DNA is TGCGCCAGCAGCCAAGAGCGGAGCACAGATACGCAGTATTTT. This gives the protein CASSQERSTDTQYF.

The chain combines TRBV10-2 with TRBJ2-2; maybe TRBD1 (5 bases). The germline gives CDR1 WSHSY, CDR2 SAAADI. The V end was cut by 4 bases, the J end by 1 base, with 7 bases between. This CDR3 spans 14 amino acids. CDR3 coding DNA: TGCGCCAGCAGTGGCGACAGGAACACCGGGGAGCTGTTTTTT. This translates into CASSGDRNTGELFF.

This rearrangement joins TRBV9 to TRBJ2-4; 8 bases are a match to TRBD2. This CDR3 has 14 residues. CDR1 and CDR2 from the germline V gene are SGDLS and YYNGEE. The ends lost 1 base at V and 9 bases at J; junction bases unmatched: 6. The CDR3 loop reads CASSVSGGPGIQYF. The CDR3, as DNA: TGTGCCAGCAGCGTATCGGGAGGGCCAGGCATTCAGTACTTC.

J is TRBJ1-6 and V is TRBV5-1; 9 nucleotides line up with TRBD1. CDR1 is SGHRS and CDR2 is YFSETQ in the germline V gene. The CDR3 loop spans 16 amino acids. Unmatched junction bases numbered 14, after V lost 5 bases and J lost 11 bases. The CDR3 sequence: CASRQNSGTGSPPLHF. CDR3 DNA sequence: TGCGCCAGCAGGCAAAACTCCGGGACAGGGAGCCCACCCCTCCACTTT. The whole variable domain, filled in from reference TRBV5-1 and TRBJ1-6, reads KAGVTQTPRYLIKTRGQQVTLSCSPISGHRSVSWYQQTPGQGLQFLFEYFSETQRNKGNFPGRFSGRQFSNSRSEMNVSTLELGDSALYLCASRQNSGTGSPPLHFGNGTRLTVT.

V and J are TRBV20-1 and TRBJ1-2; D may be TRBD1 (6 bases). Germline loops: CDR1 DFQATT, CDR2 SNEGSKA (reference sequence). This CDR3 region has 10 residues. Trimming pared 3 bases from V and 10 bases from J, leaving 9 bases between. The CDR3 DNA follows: TGCAGTGCTAGTGGGGGCCACTACACCTTC. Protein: CSASGGHYTF.

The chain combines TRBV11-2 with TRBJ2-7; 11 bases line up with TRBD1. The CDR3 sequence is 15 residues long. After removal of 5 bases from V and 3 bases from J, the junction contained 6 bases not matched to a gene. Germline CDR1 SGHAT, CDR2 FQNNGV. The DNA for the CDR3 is TGTGCCAGCAGCCCCAGGACAGGGGGCATCTACGAGCAGTACTTC. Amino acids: CASSPRTGGIYEQYF.

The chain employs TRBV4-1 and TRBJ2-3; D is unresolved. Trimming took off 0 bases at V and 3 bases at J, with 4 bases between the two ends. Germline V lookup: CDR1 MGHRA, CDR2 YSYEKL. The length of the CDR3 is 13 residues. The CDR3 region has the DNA TGCGCCAGCAGCCAAGACTTGACAGATACGCAGTATTTT. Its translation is CASSQDLTDTQYF.

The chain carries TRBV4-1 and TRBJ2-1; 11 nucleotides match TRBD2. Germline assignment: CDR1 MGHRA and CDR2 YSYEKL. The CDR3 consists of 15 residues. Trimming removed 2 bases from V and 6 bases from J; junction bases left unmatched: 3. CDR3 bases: TGCGCCAGCAGCCAACTAGCGGGGGGTTTCAATGAGCAGTTCTTC. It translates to CASSQLAGGFNEQFF.

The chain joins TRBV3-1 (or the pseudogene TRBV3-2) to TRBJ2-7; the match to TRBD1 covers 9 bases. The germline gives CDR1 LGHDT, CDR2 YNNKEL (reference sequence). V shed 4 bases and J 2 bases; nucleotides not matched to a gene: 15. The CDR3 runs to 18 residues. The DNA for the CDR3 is TGTGCCAGCAGCCCGTACTCCCCGGACAGGGGCCCAACCTACGAGCAGTACTTC. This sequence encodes CASSPYSPDRGPTYEQYF.

CDR3: CASSLRGGSNTGELFF. DNA for the CDR3: TGCGCCAGCAGCTTACGAGGGGGATCGAACACCGGGGAGCTGTTTTTT. This chain links TRBV5-1 with TRBJ2-2, with TRBD1 as a possible D gene (6 bases). CDR1 and CDR2 (germline): SGHRS, YFSETQ. This CDR3 region has 16 residues. Trimming shortened V by 2 bases and J by 0 bases, and 11 bases separated the two germline ends.

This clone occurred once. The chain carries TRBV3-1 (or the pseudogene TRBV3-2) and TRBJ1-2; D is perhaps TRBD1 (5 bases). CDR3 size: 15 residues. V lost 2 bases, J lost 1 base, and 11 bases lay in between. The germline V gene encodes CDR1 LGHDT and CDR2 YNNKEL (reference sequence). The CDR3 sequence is CASSQFAGVNYGYTF. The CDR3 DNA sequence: TGTGCCAGCAGCCAATTCGCGGGGGTTAACTATGGCTACACCTTC.

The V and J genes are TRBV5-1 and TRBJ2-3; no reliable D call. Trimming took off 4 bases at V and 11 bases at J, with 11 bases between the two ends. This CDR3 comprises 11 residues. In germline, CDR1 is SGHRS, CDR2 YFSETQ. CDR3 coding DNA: TGCGCCAGCAGCGCGGCTGGCGGGCAGTATTTT. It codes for CASSAAGGQYF.